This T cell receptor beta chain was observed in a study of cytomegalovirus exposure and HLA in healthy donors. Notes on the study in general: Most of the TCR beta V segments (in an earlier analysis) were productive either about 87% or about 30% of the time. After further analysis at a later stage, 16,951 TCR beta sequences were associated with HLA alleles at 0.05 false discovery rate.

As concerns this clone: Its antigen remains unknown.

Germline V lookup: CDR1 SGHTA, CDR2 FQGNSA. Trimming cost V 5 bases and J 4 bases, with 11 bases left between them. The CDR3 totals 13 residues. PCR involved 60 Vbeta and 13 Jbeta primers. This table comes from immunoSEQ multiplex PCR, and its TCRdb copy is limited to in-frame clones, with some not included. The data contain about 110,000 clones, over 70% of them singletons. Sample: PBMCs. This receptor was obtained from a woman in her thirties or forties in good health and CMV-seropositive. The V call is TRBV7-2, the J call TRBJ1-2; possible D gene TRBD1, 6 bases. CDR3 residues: CASSAGVGYGYTF. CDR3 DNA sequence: TGTGCCAGCAGCGCAGGGGTGGGCTATGGCTACACCTTC.